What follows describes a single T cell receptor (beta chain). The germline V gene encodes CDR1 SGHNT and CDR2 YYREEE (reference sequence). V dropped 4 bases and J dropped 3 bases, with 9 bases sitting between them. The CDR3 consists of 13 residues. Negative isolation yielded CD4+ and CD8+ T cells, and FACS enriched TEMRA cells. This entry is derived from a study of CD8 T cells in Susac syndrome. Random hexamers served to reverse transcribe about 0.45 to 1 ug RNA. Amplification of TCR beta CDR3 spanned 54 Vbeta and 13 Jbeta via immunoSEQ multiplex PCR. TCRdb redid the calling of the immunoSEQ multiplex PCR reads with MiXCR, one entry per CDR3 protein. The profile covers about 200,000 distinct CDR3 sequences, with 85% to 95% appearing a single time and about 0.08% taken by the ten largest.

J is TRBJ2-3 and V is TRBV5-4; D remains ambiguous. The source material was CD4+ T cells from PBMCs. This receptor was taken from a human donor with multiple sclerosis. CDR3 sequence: CASSPTVTDTQYF. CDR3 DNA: TGTGCCAGCAGCCCGACCGTGACAGATACGCAGTATTTT.